Listed here are 27 T cell receptor beta chains from one sample, sequenced in a study of cytomegalovirus exposure and HLA in healthy donors. This PCR relied on a set of 60 Vbeta primers and 13 Jbeta primers. The data were produced by immunoSEQ multiplex PCR, yet TCRdb's version contains in-frame clones alone and is incomplete. This sample carries some 34,000 clones, with under 4.5% going to the ten biggest clones. Sample: PBMCs. The receptors here all came from a man in his forties in good health and CMV-seronegative.

This rearrangement joins TRBV9 to TRBJ2-7; 10 nucleotides line up with TRBD2. The CDR3 has 16 residues. Germline trimming cut 3 bases from V and 5 bases from J; bases unmatched to any gene: 11. Germline V gives CDR1 SGDLS, CDR2 YYNGEE. The CDR3 coding sequence is TGTGCCAGCAGCGCCGGGACCGGGACTAGCGCCCACGAGCAGTACTTC. Translation: CASSAGTGTSAHEQYF. The full variable domain, completed using reference TRBV9 and TRBJ2-7, is DSGVTQTPKHLITATGQRVTLRCSPRSGDLSVYWYQQSLDQGLQFLIQYYNGEERAKGNILERFSAQQFPDLHSELNLSSLELGDSALYFCASSAGTGTSAHEQYFGPGTRLTVT.

This CDR3 is CASSTHWTNLNTEAFF. The CDR3 DNA sequence: TGTGCCAGCAGCACTCACTGGACAAACTTGAACACTGAAGCTTTCTTT. The chain is built from TRBV11-2 and TRBJ1-1, with D tentatively TRBD1 (5 bases). Germline V CDR1 and CDR2: SGHAT, FQNNGV. The CDR3 has 16 residues. Trimming left V 5 bases short and J 0 bases short, with 16 bases between. Drawing the rest from reference TRBV11-2 and TRBJ1-1, the complete variable domain is EAGVAQSPRYKIIEKRQSVAFWCNPISGHATLYWYQQILGQGPKLLIQFQNNGVVDDSQLPKDRFSAERLKGVDSTLKIQPAKLEDSAVYLCASSTHWTNLNTEAFFGQGTRLTVV.

The J gene is TRBJ2-7, the V gene TRBV7-2; 12 nucleotides agree with TRBD2. V was clipped by 4 bases and J by 1 base; unmatched bases: 2. The CDR3 is 15 residues long. Germline CDR1 SGHTA, CDR2 FQGNSA. In DNA, the CDR3 is TGTGCCAGCAGCTCGACTAGCGGGAGATCCTACGAGCAGTACTTC. Its protein is CASSSTSGRSYEQYF.

The rearrangement uses TRBV27 and TRBJ2-7, with 14 positions matching TRBD2. The junction had 12 bases not matched to a gene; V was cut back by 7 bases and J by 1 base. CDR1 is MNHEY, CDR2 SMNVEV, per germline (reference sequence). This CDR3 is built from 18 residues. As DNA, the CDR3 is TGTGCCAGCAAACCGGGACTAGCGGGAGTCGAAACGTCCTACGAGCAGTACTTC. Protein sequence: CASKPGLAGVETSYEQYF.

The genes are TRBV19 and TRBJ1-2; D gene unclear. Trimming stripped 3 bases from V and 4 bases from J, with 12 bases between. Germline V lookup: CDR1 LNHDA, CDR2 SQIVND (reference sequence). This CDR3 contains 14 residues. Here the CDR3 reads CASSIQAGLYGYTF. CDR3 coding DNA: TGTGCCAGTAGTATTCAAGCAGGCCTCTATGGCTACACCTTC.

The rearrangement uses TRBV11-2 and TRBJ2-7, with D perhaps TRBD2 (5 bases). Trimming left V 6 bases short and J 2 bases short, with 8 bases between. The germline gives CDR1 SGHAT, CDR2 FQNNGV. The CDR3 loop spans 12 amino acids. The CDR3 loop reads CASRLGAYEQYF. CDR3 in DNA: TGTGCCAGCAGGCTCGGGGCCTACGAGCAGTACTTC.

The chain carries TRBV18 and TRBJ2-5, with a weak D call TRBD2 (5 bases). The CDR3 totals 13 residues. The V and J ends lost 4 bases and 5 bases respectively, with 11 bases between them. From germline, CDR1 is KGHSH and CDR2 LQKENI. CDR3 sequence reads: CASSQGWEETQYF. CDR3 bases: TGTGCCAGCTCACAGGGATGGGAGGAGACCCAGTACTTC.

This chain uses TRBV6-6 with TRBJ1-1, with D possibly TRBD1 on 5 matching bases. Trimming removed 2 bases from V and 4 bases from J, with 14 bases in between. Looked up from germline, CDR1 is MNHNY and CDR2 is SVGAGI (reference sequence). The CDR3 is 15 amino acids. The CDR3: CASSYTPRRGTEAFF. The CDR3 region has the DNA TGTGCCAGCAGTTACACCCCTAGGAGGGGCACTGAAGCTTTCTTT.

This chain uses TRBV19 with TRBJ1-1, with D tentatively TRBD1 (6 bases). This CDR3 comprises 14 residues. V lost 3 bases and J 2 bases, leaving 10 bases between the germline ends. Germline lookup yields CDR1 LNHDA and CDR2 SQIVND (reference sequence). The CDR3 nucleotides are TGTGCCAGTAGTATGCGGGGGCCTAACACTGAAGCTTTCTTT. It encodes CASSMRGPNTEAFF.

The rearrangement joins TRBV4-2 to TRBJ2-7; TRBD2 agrees at 11 bases. The V segment lost 6 bases and the J segment 1 base; nucleotides outside the gene matches: 5. Germline V gene sequence: CDR1 LGHNA, CDR2 YNFKEQ. This CDR3 has 15 residues. The CDR3 spells CASRLTSGESYEQYF. The CDR3 nucleotides are TGTGCCAGCAGATTGACTAGCGGGGAATCCTACGAGCAGTACTTC.

The J gene is TRBJ1-5, the V gene TRBV6-5; the match to TRBD1 covers 11 bases. Trimming cost V 7 bases and J 4 bases; bases outside gene matches: 6. The CDR3 is 15 residues long. From germline, CDR1 is MNHEY and CDR2 SVGAGI. The CDR3 nucleotides are TGTGCCAGCAAGTACCGGGACAGGGGGAATCAGCCCCAGCATTTT. It codes for CASKYRDRGNQPQHF.

V usage is TRBV7-2 and J usage is TRBJ1-5, with D unresolved. The CDR3 runs 14 residues. The V end was cut by 1 base, the J end by 8 bases, with 12 bases between. The germline gives CDR1 SGHTA, CDR2 FQGNSA. CDR3 region: CASSLVSGREPQHF. For the CDR3, the DNA is TGTGCCAGCAGCTTAGTGTCTGGGAGAGAGCCCCAGCATTTT.

This chain joins TRBV6-1 and TRBJ1-5, with D tentatively TRBD1 (5 bases). Trimming stripped 6 bases from V and 1 base from J, with 13 bases between. Germline assignment: CDR1 MNHNS and CDR2 SASEGT. CDR3 length: 15 residues. In DNA form, the CDR3 reads TGTGCCAGCAGCCCAAGCGGGGCCAGCAATCAGCCCCAGCATTTT. It is translated as CASSPSGASNQPQHF.

The chain combines TRBV30 with TRBJ2-6; TRBD1 is a possible D gene (5 bases). The CDR3 is 18 amino acids. Germline loops: CDR1 GTSNPN, CDR2 SVGIG (reference sequence). The V gene lost 0 bases and the J gene lost 0 bases, with 15 bases spanning the gap. The CDR3 sequence: CAWSVRLGQRSGANVLTF. DNA of the CDR3: TGTGCCTGGAGTGTACGACTGGGGCAGCGCTCTGGGGCCAACGTCCTGACTTTC.

The genes are TRBV19 and TRBJ1-5, with 9 bases identical to TRBD1. Per the germline V gene, CDR1 is LNHDA and CDR2 is SQIVND (reference sequence). Trimming removed 4 bases from V and 7 bases from J; junction bases left unmatched: 14. This CDR3 region has 17 residues. As DNA, the CDR3 is TGTGCCAGTAGTAAGGATCCGGGACAGGGATTAGGCCAGCCCCAGCATTTT. This translates into CASSKDPGQGLGQPQHF.

The chain joins TRBV29-1 to TRBJ2-7; TRBD2 is a possible D gene (5 bases). Germline CDR1 reads SQVTM; CDR2 reads ANQGSEA. CDR3 length: 13 residues. The V and J ends lost 4 bases and 4 bases respectively, with 14 bases between them. Here the CDR3 reads CSVGLLSRYEQYF. In DNA form, the CDR3 reads TGCAGCGTTGGACTACTAAGTCGGTACGAGCAGTACTTC.

V and J are TRBV2 and TRBJ2-7; TRBD1 aligns across 7 bases. V gave up 8 bases and J gave up 3 bases; unmatched junction bases: 4. Germline V gene lookup returns CDR1 SNHLY and CDR2 FYNNEI. This CDR3 is built from 12 residues. DNA for the CDR3: TGTGCCAGCGGTCAGGGGGACTACGAGCAGTACTTC. Translating gives CASGQGDYEQYF.

V usage is TRBV6-5 and J usage is TRBJ2-7; 11 nucleotides align to TRBD2. Germline V gene data show CDR1 as MNHEY and CDR2 as SVGAGI. The CDR3 runs 14 residues. V shed 5 bases and J 2 bases; nucleotides not matched to a gene: 2. CDR3 amino acids: CASSTSGRAYEQYF. The CDR3 DNA is TGTGCCAGCAGTACTAGCGGGAGAGCCTACGAGCAGTACTTC.

V usage is TRBV7-2 and J usage is TRBJ1-1; D is perhaps TRBD1 (6 bases). The CDR3 is 15 amino acids. The germline CDR1 and CDR2 sequences are SGHTA and FQGNSA. The V and J ends lost 8 bases and 3 bases respectively, with 19 bases between them. CDR3 DNA: TGTGCCAGCTCCCTCACCGGGACAAGAGACACTGAAGCTTTCTTT. It codes for CASSLTGTRDTEAFF.

J is TRBJ2-7 and V is TRBV28; 7 bases fit TRBD2. V was pared by 9 bases and J by 4 bases, with 3 bases of the junction left unmatched. The CDR3 sequence is 11 residues long. Germline V gives CDR1 MDHEN, CDR2 SYDVKM. CDR3 nucleotides: TGTGCCAGTTACGGGGGGTACGAGCAGTACTTC. Encoded protein: CASYGGYEQYF.

The gene calls are TRBV6-5 and TRBJ1-1; D not resolved. CDR1 and CDR2 (germline): MNHEY, SVGAGI. CDR3 length equals 14 residues. V was cut by 5 bases and J by 6 bases, with 16 bases left in between. The CDR3 loop is CASSPILAGSEAFF. In nucleotides, the CDR3 is TGTGCCAGCAGTCCTATCCTTGCGGGGTCTGAAGCTTTCTTT.

The CDR3 sequence: CASSLPSRIYNEQFF. The CDR3 DNA reads as TGTGCCAGCAGCTTGCCGTCGAGGATCTACAATGAGCAGTTCTTC. The chain is built from TRBV5-6 and TRBJ2-1; the D is unclear. This CDR3 comprises 15 residues. Germline-derived CDR1 and CDR2 are SGHDT and YYEEEE. V was cut by 1 base and J by 3 bases, with 11 bases left in between.

The genes are TRBV18 and TRBJ2-2; 10 nucleotides agree with TRBD2. CDR3 length: 15 residues. The V and J ends lost 6 bases and 4 bases, in that order; junction bases with no gene match: 5. Germline loops: CDR1 KGHSH, CDR2 LQKENI. The CDR3 DNA follows: TGTGCCAGCTCGCCAGCGGGAGGGCCCACCGGGGAGCTGTTTTTT. It encodes CASSPAGGPTGELFF.

V gene TRBV29-1 combines with J gene TRBJ2-3; 8 nucleotides align to TRBD2. CDR1 is SQVTM and CDR2 is ANQGSEA in the germline V gene. V lost 2 bases to trimming and J lost 5 bases; unmatched junction nucleotides: 9. The CDR3 covers 15 residues. The DNA of the CDR3 is TGCAGCGTTGAAATAACGGGAGGGCCGGGAGATACGCAGTATTTT. As protein: CSVEITGGPGDTQYF.

CDR3 in amino acids: CAWSEAVGVQETQYF. The CDR3 DNA follows: TGTGCCTGGAGTGAGGCCGTAGGGGTCCAAGAGACCCAGTACTTC. The chain links TRBV30 to TRBJ2-5; D possibly corresponds to TRBD1 (5 bases). Germline CDR1 and CDR2: GTSNPN and SVGIG (reference sequence). Trimming shortened V by 1 base and J by 1 base, and 13 bases separated the two germline ends. There are 15 residues in the CDR3.

The chain uses TRBV6-1 and TRBJ1-1, with D maybe TRBD1 (6 bases). This CDR3 is 14 amino acids long. CDR1 is MNHNS, CDR2 SASEGT, per germline. The V end lost 6 bases, the J end lost 3 bases, and 14 bases lay between the germline ends. CDR3 region: CASSVTGLDTEAFF. The CDR3 DNA is TGTGCCAGCAGCGTTACAGGGCTGGACACTGAAGCTTTCTTT.

The V gene is TRBV7-2, the J gene TRBJ2-7; D call uncertain. The CDR3 has 14 residues. The V gene lost 2 bases and the J gene lost 2 bases, with 10 bases spanning the gap. In germline, CDR1 is SGHTA, CDR2 FQGNSA. CDR3 sequence (DNA): TGTGCCAGCAGCTTATCCGACGGAGCCTACGAGCAGTACTTC. The encoded protein is CASSLSDGAYEQYF.